This TCR beta chain was profiled in a study of human T cells and chemical hapten exposure. About the study: Across its approximately 25 weeks, the study gave patients weekly diphenylcyclopropenone doses to the scalp. Patients, mostly women, had alopecia areata, alopecia totalis or alopecia universalis.

TCRdb analysed the RACE reads with MiXCR anew, one entry per CDR3 protein. The repertoire has about 49,000 distinct CDR3 sequences, about 10% of them found once; the top ten carry just under 4.5%. Whole-study findings and limits: Counts of expanded TCRs at PT1 were positively correlated with patch test score. No alteration of TCRs above 1 in 1000 frequency was seen with DPC sensitization.

This clonotype was recorded at least ten times. Its specificity is unknown. Time point indicated: patch test 1, 2 weeks after DPC sensitization. Treatment noted: therapeutic diphenylcyclopropenone sensitization with weekly scalp DPC. The germline gives CDR1 SGHTA, CDR2 FQGNSA. This CDR3 region has 16 residues. The V and J ends lost 5 bases and 0 bases respectively, with 14 bases between them. The clonotype comes from a woman aged 50 to 60 with alopecia areata. Some clones in this sample may be carry-over from other donors' samples. The V call is TRBV7-2, the J call TRBJ1-5; TRBD1 is a possible D gene (6 bases). This specimen consisted of whole blood, obtained in connection with sensitization to the hapten diphenylcyclopropenone (DPC). The CDR3 region has the DNA TGTGCCAGCAGCAGGTCAGGGGACCCTAGCAATCAGCCCCAGCATTTT. It codes for CASSRSGDPSNQPQHF. The full variable domain, with the rest looked up from reference TRBV7-2 and TRBJ1-5, is GAGVSQSPSNKVTEKGKDVELRCDPISGHTALYWYRQSLGQGLEFLIYFQGNSAPDKSGLPSDRFSAERTGGSVSTLTIQRTQQEDSAVYLCASSRSGDPSNQPQHFGDGTRLSIL.